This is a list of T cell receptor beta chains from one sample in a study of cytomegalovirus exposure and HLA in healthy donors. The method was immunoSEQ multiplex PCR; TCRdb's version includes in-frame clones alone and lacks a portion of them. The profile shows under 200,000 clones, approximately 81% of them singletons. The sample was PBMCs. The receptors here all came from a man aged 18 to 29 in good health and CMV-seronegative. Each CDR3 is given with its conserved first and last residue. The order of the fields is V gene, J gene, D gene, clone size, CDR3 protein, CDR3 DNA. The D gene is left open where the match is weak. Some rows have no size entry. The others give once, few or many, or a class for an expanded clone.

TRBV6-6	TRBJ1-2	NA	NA	CASSPPTANYGYTF	TGTGCCAGCAGTCCCCCTACCGCCAACTATGGCTACACCTTC
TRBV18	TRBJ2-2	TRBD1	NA	CASSWTGSVSGELFF	TGTGCCAGCTCATGGACAGGGAGTGTATCCGGGGAGCTGTTTTTT
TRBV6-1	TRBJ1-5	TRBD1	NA	CASTTGGNQPQHF	TGTGCCAGCACTACAGGGGGGAATCAGCCCCAGCATTTT
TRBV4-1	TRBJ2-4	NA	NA	CASSQPGRGAKNIQYF	TGCGCCAGCAGCCAACCCGGGAGAGGGGCCAAAAACATTCAGTACTTC
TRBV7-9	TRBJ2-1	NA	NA	CASSLSGQINEQFF	TGTGCCAGCAGCTTAAGTGGACAGATCAATGAGCAGTTCTTC
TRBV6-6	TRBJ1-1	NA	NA	CASSLPDRNTEAFF	TGTGCCAGCAGCCTACCAGACAGAAACACTGAAGCTTTCTTT
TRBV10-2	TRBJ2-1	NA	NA	CASSPRGWGGPGNEQFF	TGCGCCAGCAGCCCTCGGGGGTGGGGGGGGCCGGGGAATGAGCAGTTCTTC
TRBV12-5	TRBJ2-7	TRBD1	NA	CASGPTTGTGGYFLYEQYF	TGTGCTAGTGGTCCTACGACCGGGACAGGGGGCTACTTTCTCTACGAGCAGTACTTC
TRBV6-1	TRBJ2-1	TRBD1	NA	CASSVLQGTESHEQFF	TGTGCCAGCAGTGTCTTACAGGGGACCGAGAGTCATGAGCAGTTCTTC
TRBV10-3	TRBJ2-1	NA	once	CAISDLGLDEQFF	TGTGCCATCAGTGATCTTGGACTCGATGAGCAGTTCTTC
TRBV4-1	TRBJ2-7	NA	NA	CASSQLLAHEQYF	TGCGCCAGCAGCCAACTCCTGGCCCACGAGCAGTACTTC
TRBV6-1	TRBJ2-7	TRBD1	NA	CASRQSGTGTYEQYF	TGTGCCAGCAGGCAATCCGGGACAGGGACCTACGAGCAGTACTTC
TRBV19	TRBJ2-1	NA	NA	CASSIGAEQFF	TGTGCCAGTAGTATTGGGGCTGAGCAGTTCTTC
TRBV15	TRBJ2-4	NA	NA	CATSRDRDIQYF	TGTGCCACCAGCAGAGATCGCGACATTCAGTACTTC
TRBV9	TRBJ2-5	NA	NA	CASSSVGAGETQYF	TGTGCCAGCAGCTCCGTGGGGGCTGGAGAGACCCAGTACTTC
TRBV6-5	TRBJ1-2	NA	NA	CAAGAGNYGYTF	TGTGCCGCCGGGGCGGGGAACTATGGCTACACCTTC
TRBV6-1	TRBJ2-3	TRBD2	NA	CASSEGRGGLDTQYF	TGTGCCAGCAGTGAAGGACGGGGGGGCTTGGATACGCAGTATTTT
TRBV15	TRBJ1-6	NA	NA	CATSRESPGFYRPLHF	TGTGCCACCAGCAGAGAATCCCCAGGGTTCTACCGACCCCTCCACTTT
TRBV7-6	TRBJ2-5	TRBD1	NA	CASSRWTGKQETQYF	TGTGCCAGCAGCCGATGGACAGGCAAGCAAGAGACCCAGTACTTC
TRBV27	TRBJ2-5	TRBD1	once	CASSSGTGGVETQYF	TGTGCCAGCAGCTCCGGGACAGGGGGCGTAGAGACCCAGTACTTC
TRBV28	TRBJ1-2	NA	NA	CASSFTGSYGYTF	TGTGCCAGCAGTTTTACGGGGTCCTATGGCTACACCTTC
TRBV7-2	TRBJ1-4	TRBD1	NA	CASSPGRGRREKLFF	TGTGCCAGCAGCCCTGGAAGGGGGCGACGAGAAAAACTGTTTTTT
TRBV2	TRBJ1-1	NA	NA	CASSGDPRGIAEAFF	TGTGCCAGCAGTGGAGACCCTCGGGGGATCGCTGAAGCTTTCTTT
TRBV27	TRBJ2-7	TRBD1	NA	CASSQSYLGLPGQGIYEQYF	TGTGCCAGCAGTCAATCCTACTTAGGACTTCCGGGACAGGGGATCTACGAGCAGTACTTC
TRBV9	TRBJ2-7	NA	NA	CASSVERVPYEQYF	TGTGCCAGCAGCGTAGAGAGGGTCCCCTACGAGCAGTACTTC
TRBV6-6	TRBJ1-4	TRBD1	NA	CASSGQGLGEKLFF	TGTGCCAGCAGTGGACAGGGTTTAGGTGAAAAACTGTTTTTT
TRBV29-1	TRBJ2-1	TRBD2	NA	CSVERGLAGKDEQFF	TGCAGCGTTGAAAGGGGACTAGCGGGTAAAGATGAGCAGTTCTTC
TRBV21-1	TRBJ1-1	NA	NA	CASSKEITEAFF	TGTGCCAGCAGCAAAGAAATAACTGAAGCTTTCTTT
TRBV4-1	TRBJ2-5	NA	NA	CASSQPTGKTGETQYF	TGCGCCAGCAGCCAGCCGACGGGAAAAACAGGGGAGACCCAGTACTTC
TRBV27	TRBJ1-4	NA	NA	CATLFAGKLFF	TGTGCCACCCTATTTGCGGGAAAACTGTTTTTT
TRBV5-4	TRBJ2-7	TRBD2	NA	CASSGPGLAATYEQYF	TGTGCCAGCAGCGGCCCGGGACTAGCGGCAACCTACGAGCAGTACTTC
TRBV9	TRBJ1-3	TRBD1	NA	CASSPGQGTSPGIYF	TGTGCCAGCAGCCCGGGACAGGGGACTTCCCCGGGCATATATTTT
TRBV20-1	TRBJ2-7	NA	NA	CSAEGNYEQYF	TGCAGTGCGGAGGGGAACTACGAGCAGTACTTC
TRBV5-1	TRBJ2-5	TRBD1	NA	CASSPVATGQETQYF	TGCGCCAGCAGCCCCGTTGCGACAGGGCAAGAGACCCAGTACTTC
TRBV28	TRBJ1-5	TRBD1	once	CASSSLGGQVYQPQHF	TGTGCCAGCAGTTCCTTAGGGGGACAGGTATATCAGCCCCAGCATTTT
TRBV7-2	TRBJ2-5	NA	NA	CASSLSGETQYF	TGTGCCAGCAGCTTATCGGGAGAGACCCAGTACTTC
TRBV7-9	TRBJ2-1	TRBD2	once	CASSQAAGGSLSEQFF	TGTGCCAGCAGCCAAGCTGCTGGCGGGAGTCTTAGTGAGCAGTTCTTC
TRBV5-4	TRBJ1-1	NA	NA	CASSLGGGWRNTEAFF	TGTGCCAGCAGCTTGGGCGGGGGTTGGCGGAACACTGAAGCTTTCTTT
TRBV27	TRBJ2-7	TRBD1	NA	CASSLTPGQGAYEQYF	TGTGCCAGCAGCTTAACCCCCGGACAGGGGGCCTACGAGCAGTACTTC
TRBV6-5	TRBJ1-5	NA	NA	CASNPPGEPQHF	TGTGCCAGCAACCCCCCGGGGGAGCCCCAGCATTTT
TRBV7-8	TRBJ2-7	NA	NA	CASSLAHEQYF	TGTGCCAGCAGCTTAGCCCACGAGCAGTACTTC
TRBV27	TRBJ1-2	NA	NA	CASSLQRGGYGYTF	TGTGCCAGCAGTTTACAACGAGGGGGCTATGGCTACACCTTC
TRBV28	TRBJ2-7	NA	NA	CASSPPTYEQYF	TGTGCCAGCAGTCCCCCCACCTACGAGCAGTACTTC
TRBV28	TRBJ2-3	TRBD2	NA	CASSLAGGRTDTQYF	TGTGCCAGCAGTTTAGCGGGGGGGCGAACAGATACGCAGTATTTT
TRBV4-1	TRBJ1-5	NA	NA	CASSQEYSPGGLQPQHF	TGCGCCAGCAGCCAAGAATACAGCCCCGGGGGACTTCAGCCCCAGCATTTT
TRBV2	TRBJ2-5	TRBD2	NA	CASSDPGMPTSGTQETQYF	TGTGCCAGCAGTGACCCCGGCATGCCAACTAGCGGAACACAAGAGACCCAGTACTTC
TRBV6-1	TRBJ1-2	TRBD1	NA	CASTPDRVNYGYTF	TGTGCCAGCACACCAGACAGGGTAAACTATGGCTACACCTTC
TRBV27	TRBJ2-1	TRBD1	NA	CASNDRGNEQFF	TGTGCCAGCAACGACAGGGGCAATGAGCAGTTCTTC
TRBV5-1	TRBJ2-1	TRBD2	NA	CASSSSSGSSLQGQFF	TGCGCCAGCAGCTCTTCTAGCGGGAGCTCTTTACAGGGGCAGTTCTTC
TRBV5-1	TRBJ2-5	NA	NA	CASSKDGRAGETQYF	TGCGCCAGCAGCAAGGACGGCCGGGCGGGAGAGACCCAGTACTTC
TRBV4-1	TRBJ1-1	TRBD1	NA	CASSPTSAGGADTEAFF	TGCGCCAGCAGCCCCACCTCGGCAGGGGGAGCGGACACTGAAGCTTTCTTT
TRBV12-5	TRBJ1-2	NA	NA	CASAREYYGYTF	TGTGCTAGTGCGAGGGAATACTATGGCTACACCTTC